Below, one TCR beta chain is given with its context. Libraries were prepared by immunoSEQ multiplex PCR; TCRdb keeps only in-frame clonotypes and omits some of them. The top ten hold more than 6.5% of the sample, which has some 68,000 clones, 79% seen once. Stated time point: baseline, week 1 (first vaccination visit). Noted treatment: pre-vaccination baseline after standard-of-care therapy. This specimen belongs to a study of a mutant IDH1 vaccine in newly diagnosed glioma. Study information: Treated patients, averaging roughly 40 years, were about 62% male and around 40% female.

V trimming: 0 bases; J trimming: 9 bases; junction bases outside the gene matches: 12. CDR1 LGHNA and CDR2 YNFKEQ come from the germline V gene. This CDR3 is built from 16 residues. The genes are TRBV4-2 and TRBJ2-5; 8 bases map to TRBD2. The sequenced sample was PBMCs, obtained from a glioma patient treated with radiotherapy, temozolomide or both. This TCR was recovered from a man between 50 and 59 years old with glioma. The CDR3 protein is CASSQEGTSGSRSQYF. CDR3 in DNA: TGTGCCAGCAGCCAAGAGGGCACTAGCGGCAGTCGGTCCCAGTACTTC.